What follows is one T cell receptor (beta chain) and its context. What it binds is unknown. This record comes from a study of cytomegalovirus exposure and HLA in healthy donors. Study results and limitations: The study had only CMV serostatus as immune exposure information. In a later analysis, the majority of CMV-associated beta chains seemingly showed HLA restriction.

Both 60 Vbeta primers and 13 Jbeta primers went into the PCR. Only in-frame clones appear in the TCRdb table, and some are missing; sequencing was by immunoSEQ multiplex PCR. The sample yields around 150,000 clones, approximately 78% seen once. Among the donors, all were healthy bone marrow donors. This TCR was sampled from a woman aged 45-60 years in good health and CMV-seropositive. Specimen: PBMCs.

The CDR3 protein is CASSQDAPVANYEQYF. In DNA, the CDR3 is TGCGCCAGCAGCCAAGATGCACCGGTAGCCAACTACGAGCAGTACTTC. The rearrangement joins TRBV4-3 to TRBJ2-7; D remains unclear. Germline V CDR1 and CDR2: LGHNA, YSLEER. This CDR3 contains 16 residues. V gave up 0 bases and J gave up 3 bases, with 15 bases separating them.